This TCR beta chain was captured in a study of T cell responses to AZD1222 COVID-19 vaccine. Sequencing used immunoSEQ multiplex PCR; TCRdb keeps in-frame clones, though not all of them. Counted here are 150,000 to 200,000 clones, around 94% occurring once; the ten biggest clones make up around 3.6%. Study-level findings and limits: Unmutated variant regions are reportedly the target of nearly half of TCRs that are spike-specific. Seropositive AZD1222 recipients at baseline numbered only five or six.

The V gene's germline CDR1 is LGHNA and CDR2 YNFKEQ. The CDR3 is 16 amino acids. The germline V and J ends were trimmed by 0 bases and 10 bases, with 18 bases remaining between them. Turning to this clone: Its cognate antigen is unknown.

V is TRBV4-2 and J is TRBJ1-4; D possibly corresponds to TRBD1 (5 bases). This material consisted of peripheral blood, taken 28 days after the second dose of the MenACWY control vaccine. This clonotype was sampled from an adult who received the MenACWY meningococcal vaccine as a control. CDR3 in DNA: TGTGCCAGCAGCCAAGATCCGGCACAATTAAGGGGAAAACTGTTTTTT. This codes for CASSQDPAQLRGKLFF.